The sequence of this T cell receptor (beta chain) was determined in a study of blood T cell repertoires in COVID-19. Study summary: The United States, Italy and Spain provided the acute and convalescent COVID-19 samples.

Per the original data handling: From reference gene primer amplification, estimates of nucleated cell counts were derived. Sequencing used immunoSEQ multiplex PCR; TCRdb keeps in-frame clones, though not all of them. That table supplies the V and J calls and clone size; D and trimming were determined from the DNA. The repertoire holds 300,000 to 350,000 clones, with approximately 89% as singletons. This clone was seen a few times. The study drew participants aged about 18 to 89 years from about two dozen US areas. Participant-given clinical history determined each cohort assignment. The germline gives CDR1 SEHNR, CDR2 FQNEAQ (reference sequence). This CDR3 spans 13 amino acids. With V trimmed by 5 bases and J by 8 bases, 6 bases remained unmatched.

The specimen sequenced was PBMCs or T cells enriched from blood (not recorded which). The receptor was derived from a man under 40 who had recovered from COVID-19. V gene TRBV7-9 combines with J gene TRBJ1-2; the match to TRBD1 covers 9 bases. The CDR3 nucleotides are TGTGCCAGCAGCGAACAGGGGGCTGTCGGCTACACCTTC. Translated, it gives CASSEQGAVGYTF.